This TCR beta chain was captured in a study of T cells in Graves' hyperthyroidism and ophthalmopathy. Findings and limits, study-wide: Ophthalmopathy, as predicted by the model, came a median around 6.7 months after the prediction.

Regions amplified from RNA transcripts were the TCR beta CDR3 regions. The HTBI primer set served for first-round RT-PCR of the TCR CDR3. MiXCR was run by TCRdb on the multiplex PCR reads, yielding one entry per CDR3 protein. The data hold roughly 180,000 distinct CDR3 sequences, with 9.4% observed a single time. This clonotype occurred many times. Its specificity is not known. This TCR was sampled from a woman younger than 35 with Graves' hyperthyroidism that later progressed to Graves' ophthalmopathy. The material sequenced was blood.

The CDR3 here is CASSPQGVSSGANVLTF. The CDR3 DNA follows: TGTGCCAGCAGTCCACAGGGGGTATCCTCTGGGGCCAACGTCCTGACTTTC. V gene TRBV2 combines with J gene TRBJ2-6; 8 bases map to TRBD1. Germline V CDR1 and CDR2: SNHLY, FYNNEI. The CDR3 contains 17 residues. With V trimmed by 5 bases and J by 0 bases, 6 bases remained unmatched.